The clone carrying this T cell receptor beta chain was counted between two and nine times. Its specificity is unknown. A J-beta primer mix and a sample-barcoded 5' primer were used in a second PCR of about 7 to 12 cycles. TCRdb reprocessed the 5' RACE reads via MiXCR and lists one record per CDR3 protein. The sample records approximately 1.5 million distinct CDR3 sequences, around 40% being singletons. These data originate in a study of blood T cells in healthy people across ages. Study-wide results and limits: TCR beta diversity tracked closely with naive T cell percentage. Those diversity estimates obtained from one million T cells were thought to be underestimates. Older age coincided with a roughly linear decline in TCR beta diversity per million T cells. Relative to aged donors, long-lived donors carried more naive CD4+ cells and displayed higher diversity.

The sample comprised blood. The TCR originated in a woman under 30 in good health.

The DNA of the CDR3 is TGTGCCAGCAGCTGGCTCCGGGGAAAGCAGTTCTTC. This sequence encodes CASSWLRGKQFF. The rearrangement joins TRBV11-3 to TRBJ2-1, with D possibly being TRBD2 (5 bases). CDR3 size: 12 residues. V dropped 4 bases and J dropped 11 bases, with 12 bases sitting between them. The germline V gene encodes CDR1 SGHNT and CDR2 YENEEA.